This TCR beta chain was captured in a study of blood T cells in healthy people across ages. The CDR3 is made up of 16 amino acids. Per the germline V gene, CDR1 is SGHTA and CDR2 is FQGNSA. Study observations and caveats: Shifts in expanded clonotypes may have been confounded by donor CMV status, which was unknown. A roughly linear age-dependent decrease characterized TCR beta diversity per million T cells. The study found more naive CD4+ cells and higher diversity in long-lived than aged donors.

Each sample provided at least 6 micrograms of extracted total RNA. A second roughly 7 to 12 cycle PCR used barcoded and J-beta primers. TCRdb recomputed calls from the 5' RACE reads with MiXCR, one row per CDR3 protein. The repertoire holds over 600,000 distinct CDR3 sequences, with about 43% as singletons. This clonotype came up once. Antigen: not known. The junction differs from germline at one of its ends, possibly a read error. The sequencing sample was made of blood. The rearrangement uses TRBV7-2 and TRBJ2-5, with 7 bases matching TRBD2. This clonotype was obtained from a man older than 75 in good health. The CDR3: CASTLPPRLASETQYF. The DNA of the CDR3 is TGTGCCAGCACCTTACCCCCGAGACTAGCCTCCGAGACCCAGTACTTC.